These T cell receptor beta chains were read from a single sample in a study of blood T cell repertoires in COVID-19. Measured with immunoSEQ multiplex PCR; TCRdb has only the in-frame clones, and not every one. This sample yields 83,000 or so clones, of which around 79% are seen a single time; roughly 9.8% belongs to the top ten. Sequencing was carried out using peripheral blood. Source of these receptors: a woman of 80 years or more with acute or convalescent COVID-19. Each CDR3 is given with its conserved first and last residue. The D gene is left open where the match is weak. Only part of the rows carry a size: once, few, many, or a class if the clone is expanded.

v_call	clone_size	d_call	j_call	cdr3_aa
TRBV29-1	once	TRBD1	TRBJ1-2	CSSSTGQDYGYTF
TRBV6-6	.	.	TRBJ1-1	CATSTEAFF
TRBV11-2	.	TRBD1	TRBJ1-2	CASSRPGQGFRGYTF
TRBV7-9	.	.	TRBJ2-7	CASSSNRPYEQYF
TRBV9	.	TRBD1	TRBJ1-6	CASSVRDSPDSPLHF
TRBV5-1	.	TRBD1	TRBJ2-7	CASSEGTGGDEQYF
TRBV5-1	.	TRBD2	TRBJ2-1	CASSMTSGAPYNEQFF
TRBV7-9	.	.	TRBJ1-4	CASSLVQGGSEKLFF
TRBV5-1	.	.	TRBJ1-1	CASSLAGRNTEAFF
TRBV30	.	.	TRBJ1-3	CAWRSGGGRNTIYF
TRBV6-2/TRBV6-3	once	TRBD2	TRBJ2-3	CASSDTSGRVDTQYF
TRBV2	.	TRBD2	TRBJ2-3	CASSPGTRTDTQYF
TRBV6-5	.	.	TRBJ1-6	CASSRTVTNSPLHF
TRBV4-1	.	.	TRBJ1-1	CASSPLPGNGNTEAFF
TRBV18	few	TRBD1	TRBJ1-2	CASSSTGLVYGYTF
TRBV25-1	.	TRBD1	TRBJ2-1	CASSVVWGGQGVGNEQFF
TRBV7-3	.	TRBD1	TRBJ1-2	CASSIDRDRGIYGYTF
TRBV9	.	TRBD1	TRBJ1-1	CASSVTGVNTEAFF
TRBV3-1/TRBV3-2	.	.	TRBJ2-5	CASSQREGGFGTQYF
TRBV10-3	.	.	TRBJ2-5	CAIKGGGLETQYF
TRBV5-5	.	TRBD1	TRBJ1-1	CASSWDRVTEAFF
TRBV6-4	.	TRBD1	TRBJ1-4	CASRFRDRDEKLFF
TRBV5-4	once	TRBD1	TRBJ1-2	CASSSGTGGPNYGYTF
TRBV6-5	.	TRBD2	TRBJ2-1	CASRLAASSYNEQFF
TRBV29-1	.	TRBD1	TRBJ2-7	CSVEWDRGSYEQYF
TRBV5-6	.	TRBD1	TRBJ1-3	CASSRQGAGNTIYF
TRBV7-9	.	TRBD2	TRBJ2-1	CASSLASSLSGGVGEQFF
TRBV30	.	.	TRBJ2-1	CAWSVSWSEQFF
TRBV5-1	.	TRBD1	TRBJ1-5	CASSPQGGGNQPQHF
TRBV18	few	.	TRBJ2-5	CASSPTGGGGQETQYF
TRBV5-5	.	TRBD1	TRBJ1-2	CASSSLTWDDRGDYTF
TRBV5-1	.	.	TRBJ1-5	CASRSLEQISNQPQHF
TRBV3-1/TRBV3-2	.	TRBD2	TRBJ2-1	CASSQAPSGGYNEQFF
TRBV3-1/TRBV3-2	.	.	TRBJ1-2	CASSQDRIRRIYGYTF
TRBV7-6	.	.	TRBJ1-2	CASSDRARGFYGYTF
TRBV3-1/TRBV3-2	.	.	TRBJ2-7	CASQEWGGTEQYF
TRBV6-2/TRBV6-3	few	.	TRBJ2-3	CASTPRGGAGDTQYF
TRBV5-1	.	TRBD2	TRBJ2-7	CASSILLAGVDEQYF
TRBV7-2	.	.	TRBJ2-1	CATGQGNNNEQFF
TRBV24-1	few	.	TRBJ2-3	CATGPGVADTQYF
TRBV7-2	.	.	TRBJ2-3	CASSYLGGDTQYF
TRBV5-5	few	.	TRBJ1-1	CASSYVMNTEAFF
TRBV7-3	.	TRBD2	TRBJ2-7	CASSLSGGAHEQYF
TRBV29-1	.	.	TRBJ1-1	CSAEGGMDLNTEAFF
TRBV5-1	few	TRBD2	TRBJ2-2	CASSTTGTSEAGELFF
TRBV6-5	.	TRBD1	TRBJ2-1	CASSLRGTANEQFF
TRBV4-2	.	.	TRBJ2-1	CASSQVSGYNEQFF
TRBV7-2	few	.	TRBJ2-4	CASREGVAKNIQYF
TRBV19	.	.	TRBJ1-5	CASSIRGRKGYSNQPQHF
TRBV18	few	TRBD1	TRBJ2-2	CASSAGTARTGELFF
TRBV5-1	.	.	TRBJ1-1	CASRQTGYMNTEAFF
TRBV5-5	few	.	TRBJ1-5	CASSYAGGGGRNQPQHF
TRBV11-2	.	.	TRBJ1-5	CASSLGGNSNQPQHF
TRBV15	.	.	TRBJ1-2	CATSRGGGGYGYTF
TRBV9	.	TRBD1	TRBJ1-5	CASSVQGADQPQHF